This T cell receptor (beta chain) was profiled in a study of blood T cell repertoires in COVID-19 (dated by TCRdb to 2020 to 2021). Background for the entire study: Samples from collaborators originated in the United States, Italy and Spain and spanned both the acute and convalescent phases of COVID-19. The prospective study material was composed of cDNA or gDNA derived from T cells, B-cell-depleted T cells, or PBMCs. Subjects who had been exposed to COVID-19, were actively infected with it, or had recovered from it provided the deeply sampled blood TCRbeta repertoires that made up the dataset. A freely available public database, intended as a resource for researchers studying the immune response to SARS-CoV-2, is where the repertoires were released. Samples came from the ongoing ImmuneRACE study (first 160 participants) plus 1,254 subjects from 6 global collaborators. Sample metadata almost always included a de-identified subject ID, COVID-19 status, age in years and sex. HLA class I and class II types, where available, came from metadata supplied by the sample provider rather than from assay-based typing.

TCRbeta CDR3 regions were amplified from genomic DNA using the immunoSEQ Assay, a bias-controlled multiplex PCR. The paper's processing steps were these. Nucleated cell counts per sample were estimated from amplification of reference gene primers within the assay. Sequence reads were collapsed and filtered to measure the absolute abundance of every unique TCRbeta CDR3 rearrangement. For each sample, productive Simpson clonality was calculated as the square root of Simpson's diversity index across productive rearrangements. The source is immuneACCESS, and TCRdb retained only in-frame sequences with V and J called. Part of the clones is not carried over; for the studies checked, unresolved V genes explain less than half of this, and the remainder is unexplained. That table is the source of V, J and clone size, and D and trimming were worked out from the DNA. For this sample the table gives 200,000 or so clones, of which 85% were detected only once. About 20% of the sample lies in the top ten.

This clone was detected a few times. This clone's antigen is unknown. No base qualities exist here, and no much larger clone lies one base off it. The study at large found these results: The amount of clinical and demographic metadata varied by source and participant and was provided uncurated.

One collaborating source in Seattle enrolled patients while the patients were actively infected and followed the patients over time throughout the course of disease. Whole blood was collected in K2EDTA tubes by collaborating institutions according to the institutions' own protocols. For TCRbeta analysis, collaborator samples were shipped as frozen whole blood, as isolated PBMCs, or as DNA extracted from either sample type. The source of this sequence is a person aged 65 to 85 with COVID-19, enrolled during active disease. Sequenced: peripheral blood.

The CDR3 sequence is CAISRDSHEQYF. In nucleotide form, the sequence is TGTGCCATCAGCCGGGACAGCCACGAGCAGTACTTC. The rearranged chain carries TRBV10-3 and TRBJ2-7; TRBD1 matches 7 bases in the middle. Germline trimming amounts to 6 bases on V and 5 bases on J, with 4 as the count of junction bases outside the gene matches. There are 12 amino acids in the CDR3, from cysteine to phenylalanine inclusive. The retained sequence is limited to the CDR3, 36 bases, with the frame set at the first base. CDR1 and CDR2, looked up from the germline V gene, are ENHRY and SYGVKD.